This T cell receptor beta chain appears in the sequencing data of a study of blood T cell repertoires in COVID-19 (TCRdb year 2020). In the study overall: Samples covering the acute and convalescent phases of COVID-19 were provided by collaborators in the United States, Italy and Spain. The prospective study material was composed of cDNA or gDNA derived from T cells, B-cell-depleted T cells, or PBMCs. The dataset comprised deeply sampled blood TCRbeta repertoires from subjects exposed to, actively infected with, or recovered from COVID-19. The repertoires were released in a freely available public database intended as a resource for research on the immune response to SARS-CoV-2. The samples were drawn from two sources: the first 160 participants of the ongoing ImmuneRACE study, and 950 to 1,500 subjects contributed by 6 global collaborators. A de-identified subject ID, COVID-19 status, age in years and sex were almost always included in the sample metadata. Where available, HLA class I and class II types were taken from metadata supplied by the sample provider and were not determined by assay-based typing.

General conclusions and limits of the study: Clinical and demographic metadata were provided uncurated, with the amount varying by source and participant.

Points on this clone: Its specific antigen is unknown. Base qualities are not at hand, and no much larger clone is one base apart.

Each collaborating institution followed its own protocols to collect whole blood in K2EDTA tubes. For TCRbeta analysis, collaborators shipped samples in one of three forms: frozen whole blood, isolated PBMCs, or DNA extracted from either of those sample types. CDR1 and CDR2 are read off the germline V gene (reference sequence) as MNHEY and SMNVEV. V trim: 3 bases; J trim: 2 bases; unmatched bases: 6. From the cysteine through the phenylalanine, the CDR3 covers 15 amino acids. The only DNA kept is the CDR3, 45 bases in frame from the first base. TCRbeta CDR3 regions were amplified from genomic DNA using the immunoSEQ Assay, a bias-controlled multiplex PCR. From the authors' description of their analysis: Nucleated cell counts per sample were estimated from amplification of reference gene primers within the assay. To quantify the absolute abundance of each unique TCRbeta CDR3 rearrangement, sequence reads were collapsed and filtered. For each sample, productive Simpson clonality was calculated by taking the square root of Simpson's diversity index across productive rearrangements. Not all clones reach the TCRdb copy of this immuneACCESS table, which keeps in-frame sequences only. Checked studies attribute under half of the gap to unresolved V genes and leave the rest unexplained. V, J and clone size are taken as reported in that table, and D and trimming were inferred from the DNA itself. For this sample the table gives over 100,000 clones, of which approximately 91% were detected only once. About 4% of the sample is taken by the ten largest.

Material for sequencing was peripheral blood. This TCR was sampled from a man aged 18 to 29 with acute or convalescent COVID-19. Rearrangement joined TRBV27 to TRBJ2-7, and TRBD1 matches 8 of the central bases. The base sequence is TGTGCCAGCAGTTTCCAGGGGGCAAAGGCCTACGAGCAGTACTTC. Its product reads: CASSFQGAKAYEQYF.